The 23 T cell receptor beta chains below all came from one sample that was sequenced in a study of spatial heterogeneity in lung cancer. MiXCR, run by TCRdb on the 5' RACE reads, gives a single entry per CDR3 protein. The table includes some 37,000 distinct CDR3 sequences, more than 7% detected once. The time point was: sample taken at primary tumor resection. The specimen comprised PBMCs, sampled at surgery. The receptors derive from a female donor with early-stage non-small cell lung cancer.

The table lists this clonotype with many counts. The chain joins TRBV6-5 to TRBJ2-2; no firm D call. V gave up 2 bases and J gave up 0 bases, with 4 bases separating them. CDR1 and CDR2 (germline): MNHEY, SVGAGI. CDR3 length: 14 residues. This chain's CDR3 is CASSYRANTGELFF. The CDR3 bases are TGTGCCAGCAGTTACCGGGCGAACACCGGGGAGCTGTTTTTT.

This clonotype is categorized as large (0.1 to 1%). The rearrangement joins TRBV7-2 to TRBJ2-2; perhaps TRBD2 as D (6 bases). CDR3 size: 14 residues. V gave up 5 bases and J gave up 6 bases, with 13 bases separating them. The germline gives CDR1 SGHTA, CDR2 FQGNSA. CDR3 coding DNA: TGTGCCAGCAGCCTCATGGGAGGACCCGGGGAGCTGTTTTTT. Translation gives CASSLMGGPGELFF.

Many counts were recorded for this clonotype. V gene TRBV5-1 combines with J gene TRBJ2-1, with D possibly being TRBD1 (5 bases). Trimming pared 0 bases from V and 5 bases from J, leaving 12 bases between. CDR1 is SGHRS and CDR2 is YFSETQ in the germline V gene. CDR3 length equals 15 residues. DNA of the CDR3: TGCGCCAGCAGCTTGGTAGGGGTGGAAAACAATGAGCAGTTCTTC. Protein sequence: CASSLVGVENNEQFF.

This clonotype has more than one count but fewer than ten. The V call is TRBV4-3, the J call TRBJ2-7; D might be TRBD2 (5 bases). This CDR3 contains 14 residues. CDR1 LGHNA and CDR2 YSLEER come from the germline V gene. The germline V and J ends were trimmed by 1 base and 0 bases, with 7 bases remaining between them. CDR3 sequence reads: CASSQVTSSYEQYF. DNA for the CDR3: TGCGCCAGCAGCCAAGTAACTAGCTCCTACGAGCAGTACTTC.

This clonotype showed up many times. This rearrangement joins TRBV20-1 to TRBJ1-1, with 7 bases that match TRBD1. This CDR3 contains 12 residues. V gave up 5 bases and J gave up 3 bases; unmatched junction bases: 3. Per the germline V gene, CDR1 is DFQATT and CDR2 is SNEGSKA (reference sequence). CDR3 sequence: CSAGGTDTEAFF. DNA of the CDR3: TGCAGTGCTGGCGGGACAGACACTGAAGCTTTCTTT.

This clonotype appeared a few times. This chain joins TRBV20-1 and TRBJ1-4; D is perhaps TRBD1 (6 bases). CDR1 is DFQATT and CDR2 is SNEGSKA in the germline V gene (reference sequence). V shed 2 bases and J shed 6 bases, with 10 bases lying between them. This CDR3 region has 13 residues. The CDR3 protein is CSARQDSYEKLFF. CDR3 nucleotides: TGCAGTGCTAGACAGGACAGCTATGAAAAACTGTTTTTT.

The CDR3 nucleotides read TGTGCCAGCAGTTTGTTTGGGGGGCGCAGGGAGACCCAGTACTTC. This encodes CASSLFGGRRETQYF. V is TRBV27 and J is TRBJ2-5; D could derive from TRBD1 or TRBD2 (6 bases each). The germline CDR1 and CDR2 sequences are MNHEY and SMNVEV (reference sequence). V shed 3 bases and J shed 5 bases, with 16 bases lying between them. This CDR3 contains 15 residues.

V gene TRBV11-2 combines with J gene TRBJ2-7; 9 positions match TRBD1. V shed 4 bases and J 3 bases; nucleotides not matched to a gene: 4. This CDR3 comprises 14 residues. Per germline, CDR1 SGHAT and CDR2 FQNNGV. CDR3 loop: CASSSGTGIYEQYF. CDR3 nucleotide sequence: TGTGCCAGCAGCTCAGGGACAGGGATCTACGAGCAGTACTTC.

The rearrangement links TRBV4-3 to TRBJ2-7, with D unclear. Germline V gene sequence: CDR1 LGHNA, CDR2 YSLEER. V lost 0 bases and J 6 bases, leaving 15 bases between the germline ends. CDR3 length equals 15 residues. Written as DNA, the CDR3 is TGCGCCAGCAGCCAAGATCCTCGACCGAGCTCCGAGCAGTACTTC. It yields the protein CASSQDPRPSSEQYF.

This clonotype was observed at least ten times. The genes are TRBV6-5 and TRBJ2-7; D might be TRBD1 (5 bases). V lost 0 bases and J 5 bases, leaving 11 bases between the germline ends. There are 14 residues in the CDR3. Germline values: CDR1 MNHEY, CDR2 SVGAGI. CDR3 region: CASSYSQGTHEQYF. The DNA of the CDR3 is TGTGCCAGCAGTTACTCGCAGGGAACCCACGAGCAGTACTTC.

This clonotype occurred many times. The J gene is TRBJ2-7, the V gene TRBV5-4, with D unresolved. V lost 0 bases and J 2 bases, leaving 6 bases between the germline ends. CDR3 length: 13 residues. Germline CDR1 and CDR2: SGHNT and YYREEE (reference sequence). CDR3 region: CASSLDRAYEQYF. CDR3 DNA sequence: TGTGCCAGCAGCTTGGACCGGGCCTACGAGCAGTACTTC.

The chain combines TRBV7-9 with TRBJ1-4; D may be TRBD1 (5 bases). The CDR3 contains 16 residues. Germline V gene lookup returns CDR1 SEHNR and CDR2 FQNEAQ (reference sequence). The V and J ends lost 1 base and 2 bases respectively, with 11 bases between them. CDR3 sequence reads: CASSLGRGGTNEKLFF. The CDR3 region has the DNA TGTGCCAGCAGCTTAGGAAGGGGTGGCACTAATGAAAAACTGTTTTTT.

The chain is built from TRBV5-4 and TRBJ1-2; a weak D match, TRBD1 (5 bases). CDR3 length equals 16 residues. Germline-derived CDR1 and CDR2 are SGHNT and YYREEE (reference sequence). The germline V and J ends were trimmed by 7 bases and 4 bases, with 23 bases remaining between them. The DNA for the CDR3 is TGTGCCAGCCGCCCTTCCCTAAGGGGATCGCGCTATGGCTACACCTTC. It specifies CASRPSLRGSRYGYTF.

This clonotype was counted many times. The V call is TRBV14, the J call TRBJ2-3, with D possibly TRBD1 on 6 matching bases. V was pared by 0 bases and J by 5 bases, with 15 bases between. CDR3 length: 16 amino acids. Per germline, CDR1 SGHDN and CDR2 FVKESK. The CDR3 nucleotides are TGTGCCAGCAGCCAAGACGTAGGGGGAGTTGGAGATACGCAGTATTTT. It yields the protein CASSQDVGGVGDTQYF.

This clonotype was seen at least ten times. This CDR3 is CSVVRWDTEAFF. In DNA form, the CDR3 reads TGCAGCGTTGTTCGTTGGGACACTGAAGCTTTCTTT. This chain connects TRBV29-1 to TRBJ1-1; unclear D gene. The V gene's germline CDR1 is SQVTM and CDR2 ANQGSEA. This CDR3 has 12 residues. Trimming took off 4 bases at V and 3 bases at J, with 9 bases between the two ends. Variable domain in full (rest from reference TRBV29-1 and TRBJ1-1): SAVISQKPSRDICQRGTSLTIQCQVDSQVTMMFWYRQQPGQSLTLIATANQGSEATYESGFVIDKFPISRPNLTFSTLTVSNMSPEDSSIYLCSVVRWDTEAFFGQGTRLTVV.

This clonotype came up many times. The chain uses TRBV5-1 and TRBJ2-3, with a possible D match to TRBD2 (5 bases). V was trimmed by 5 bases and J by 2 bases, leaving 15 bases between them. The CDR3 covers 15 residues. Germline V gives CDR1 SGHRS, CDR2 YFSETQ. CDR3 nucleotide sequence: TGCGCCAGCAGTCCCGACGGACTGGACACAGATACGCAGTATTTT. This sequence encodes CASSPDGLDTDTQYF.

The CDR3 spells CASSLAGKGQAETQYF. The CDR3, as DNA: TGTGCCAGCAGTTTAGCGGGAAAGGGACAGGCAGAGACCCAGTACTTC. The chain links TRBV12-3 or TRBV12-4 to TRBJ2-5, with 8 bases that match TRBD1. V lost 0 bases and J lost 4; bases outside the gene matches: 7. This CDR3 is built from 16 residues.

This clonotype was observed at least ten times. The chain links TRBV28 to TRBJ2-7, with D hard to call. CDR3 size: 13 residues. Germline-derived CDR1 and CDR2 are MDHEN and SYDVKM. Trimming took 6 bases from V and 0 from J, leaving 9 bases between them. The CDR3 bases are TGTGCCAGCAGCCTACCTAACTCCTACGAGCAGTACTTC. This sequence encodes CASSLPNSYEQYF.

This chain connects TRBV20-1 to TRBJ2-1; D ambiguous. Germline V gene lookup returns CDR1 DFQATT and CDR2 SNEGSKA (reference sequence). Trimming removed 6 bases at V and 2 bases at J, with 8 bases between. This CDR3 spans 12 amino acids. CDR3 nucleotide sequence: TGCAGTGCATCACGGACCTACAATGAGCAGTTCTTC. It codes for CSASRTYNEQFF.

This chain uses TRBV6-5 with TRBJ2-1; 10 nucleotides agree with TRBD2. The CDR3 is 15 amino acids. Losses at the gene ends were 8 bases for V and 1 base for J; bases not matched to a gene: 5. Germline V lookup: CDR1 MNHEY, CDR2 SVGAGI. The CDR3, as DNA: TGTGCCAGCCGCCCAGCGGGGGGGTCCTACAATGAGCAGTTCTTC. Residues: CASRPAGGSYNEQFF.

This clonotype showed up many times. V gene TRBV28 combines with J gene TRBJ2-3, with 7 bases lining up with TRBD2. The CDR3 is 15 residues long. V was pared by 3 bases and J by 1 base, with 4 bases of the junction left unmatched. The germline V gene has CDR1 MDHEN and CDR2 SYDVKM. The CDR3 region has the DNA TGTGCCAGCAGTTTTATCACTAGCGGCACAGATACGCAGTATTTT. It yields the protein CASSFITSGTDTQYF.

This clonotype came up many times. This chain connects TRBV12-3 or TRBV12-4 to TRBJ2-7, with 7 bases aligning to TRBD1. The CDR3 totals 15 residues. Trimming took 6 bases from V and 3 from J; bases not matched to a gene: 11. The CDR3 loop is CASRSTDRIDYEQYF. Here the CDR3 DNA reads TGTGCCAGCAGGTCGACGGACAGGATAGACTACGAGCAGTACTTC.

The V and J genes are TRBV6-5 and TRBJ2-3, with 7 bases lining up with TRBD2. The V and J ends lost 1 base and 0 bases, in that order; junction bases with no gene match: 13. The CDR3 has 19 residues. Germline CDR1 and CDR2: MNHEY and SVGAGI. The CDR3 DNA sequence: TGTGCCAGCAGTTACTACGGATTCTCGGGGACTACCAGCACAGATACGCAGTATTTT. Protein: CASSYYGFSGTTSTDTQYF.